This TCR beta chain appears in the sequencing data of a study of T cell responses to AZD1222 COVID-19 vaccine. The assay was immunoSEQ multiplex PCR, and TCRdb's table has in-frame clones only and misses some. The repertoire holds some 69,000 clones, with approximately 87% as singletons. The V gene end was trimmed by 5 bases and the J gene end by 8 bases; junction bases not matched to a gene: 3. The CDR3 is 12 amino acids. Study results and limitations: Two doses of AZD1222 preceded a rise in Spike-specific TCR breadth and depth. Donors skewed white British and female; clonal diversity was possibly underestimated. After the peak T cell response, and only then, were repertoires sampled.

Second-dose intervals of approximately 4 or approximately 12 weeks were pooled. Concerning this clone itself: Its specificity is unknown.

Sequencing was performed on peripheral blood, taken 28 days after the second AZD1222 dose. The TCR sequence derives from an adult who received the AZD1222 COVID-19 vaccine. The rearrangement joins TRBV12-3 or TRBV12-4 to TRBJ2-1; 7 nucleotides line up with TRBD2. Here the CDR3 reads CASSLGGYEQFF. CDR3 nucleotide sequence: TGTGCCAGCAGTCTGGGGGGGTATGAGCAGTTCTTC.